These 18 T cell receptor beta chains came from one sample sequenced in a study of T cells in Graves' hyperthyroidism and ophthalmopathy. The TCR beta CDR3 regions underwent amplification using RNA transcripts as the source. A first-round RT-PCR of the TCR CDR3 used the HTBI primer set. TCRdb re-called the multiplex PCR reads with MiXCR, one entry per CDR3 protein. There are fewer than 650,000 distinct CDR3 sequences in the sample; 11% to 15% occur only once, and more than 6% lies in the top ten. The sample consisted of blood. These receptors all stem from a woman aged 18-29 years with Graves' ophthalmopathy.

In this sample, this clonotype turned up a few times. The chain has TRBV19 and TRBJ1-2; no definite D call. Trimming removed 7 bases from V and 2 bases from J, with 11 bases in between. This CDR3 has 13 amino acids. Germline-derived CDR1 and CDR2 are LNHDA and SQIVND (reference sequence). The CDR3: CASTPGSNYGYTF. Written as DNA, the CDR3 is TGTGCCAGTACCCCGGGGTCGAACTATGGCTACACCTTC.

The chain couples TRBV10-3 to TRBJ2-7; the match to TRBD2 covers 7 bases. V gave up 4 bases and J gave up 4 bases; unmatched junction bases: 1. Germline-derived CDR1 and CDR2 are ENHRY and SYGVKD. CDR3 size: 12 residues. For the CDR3, the DNA is TGTGCCATCAGTGCGGGGGGTTACGAGCAGTACTTC. Its protein is CAISAGGYEQYF.

This clonotype has at least ten counts. The J gene is TRBJ2-7, the V gene TRBV6-1; TRBD1 might be the D (5 bases). This CDR3 has 16 residues. CDR1 and CDR2 (germline): MNHNS, SASEGT. V lost 5 bases, J lost 3 bases, and 20 bases lay in between. CDR3 residues: CASSSIRQTAFYEQYF. The CDR3 DNA is TGTGCCAGCAGTTCCATCAGACAGACCGCGTTCTACGAGCAGTACTTC.

In this sample, this clonotype turned up a few times. V usage is TRBV9 and J usage is TRBJ2-1; possible D gene TRBD2, 5 bases. V dropped 0 bases and J dropped 7 bases, with 8 bases sitting between them. The CDR3 loop spans 13 amino acids. From germline, CDR1 is SGDLS and CDR2 YYNGEE. CDR3 sequence reads: CASSVGTGNEQFF. The CDR3 DNA sequence: TGTGCCAGCAGCGTAGGGACGGGGAATGAGCAGTTCTTC.

The sample holds many counts of this clonotype. The CDR3 loop reads CSVDGLAGDEQFF. The CDR3 DNA follows: TGCAGCGTTGACGGTCTAGCGGGAGATGAGCAGTTCTTC. This chain connects TRBV29-1 to TRBJ2-1; TRBD2 aligns across 10 bases. Germline V gives CDR1 SQVTM, CDR2 ANQGSEA. The J segment lost 8 bases and the V segment lost 3 bases, leaving 4 bases of the junction unmatched. There are 13 residues in the CDR3.

This clonotype was seen many times. The V call is TRBV28, the J call TRBJ2-1; either TRBD1 or TRBD2 may fit D (5 bases each). Deletions cut 3 bases from V and 4 bases from J, with 25 bases between. This CDR3 region has 19 residues. Germline CDR1 reads MDHEN; CDR2 reads SYDVKM. CDR3 nucleotide sequence: TGTGCCAGCAGTTTCCCGATACAAAACCGGGACCGGGAATACAATGAGCAGTTCTTC. Translated, it gives CASSFPIQNRDREYNEQFF.

J is TRBJ1-5 and V is TRBV6-2 or TRBV6-3; 8 positions match TRBD1. With 0 bases clipped from V and 4 bases from J, the junction kept 11 bases outside the gene matches. The length of the CDR3 is 18 residues. CDR1 and CDR2 from the germline V gene are MNHEY and SVGEGT. CDR3 in DNA: TGTGCCAGCAGTTACTCGGTTACGGGACAGGTCGTGAATCAGCCCCAGCATTTT. It specifies CASSYSVTGQVVNQPQHF.

There are many counts of this clonotype. The rearrangement joins TRBV6-2 or TRBV6-3 to TRBJ2-7; 8 nucleotides match TRBD1. V lost 2 bases and J lost 1; bases outside the gene matches: 10. The CDR3 loop spans 17 amino acids. Per germline, CDR1 MNHEY and CDR2 SVGEGT. In nucleotides, the CDR3 is TGTGCCAGCAGTTACCCATCCAGGGGGCCAGAATCCTACGAGCAGTACTTC. Translated: CASSYPSRGPESYEQYF.

The chain employs TRBV7-9 and TRBJ2-1; D is unresolved. CDR3 length: 16 amino acids. V was pared by 1 base and J by 0 bases, with 10 bases between. The germline CDR1 and CDR2 sequences are SEHNR and FQNEAQ (reference sequence). CDR3 protein: CASSLGARSSYNEQFF. CDR3 coding DNA: TGTGCCAGCAGCTTAGGTGCCAGGAGCTCCTACAATGAGCAGTTCTTC.

The chain combines TRBV11-2 with TRBJ2-1; 12 positions agree with TRBD2. This CDR3 is 15 amino acids long. Germline assignment: CDR1 SGHAT and CDR2 FQNNGV. V trimming: 4 bases; J trimming: 6 bases; junction bases outside the gene matches: 4. The CDR3 is CASSYPGLAGNEQFF. The DNA for the CDR3 is TGTGCCAGCAGCTACCCGGGACTAGCGGGCAATGAGCAGTTCTTC.

This clonotype appeared many times. The genes are TRBV7-2 and TRBJ1-5; D might be TRBD1 (5 bases). V shed 5 bases and J shed 0 bases, with 11 bases lying between them. The length of the CDR3 is 15 residues. Germline V gives CDR1 SGHTA, CDR2 FQGNSA. The CDR3 region has the DNA TGTGCCAGCAGCCGGGACGGTTATAGCAATCAGCCCCAGCATTTT. It yields the protein CASSRDGYSNQPQHF.

The chain has TRBV20-1 and TRBJ2-7; D tentatively fits TRBD1 or TRBD2 (5 bases each). The CDR3 is made up of 14 amino acids. Germline-derived CDR1 and CDR2 are DFQATT and SNEGSKA (reference sequence). V shed 7 bases and J shed 4 bases, with 20 bases lying between them. Here the CDR3 reads CSVRSDSGVYEQYF. CDR3 coding DNA: TGCAGTGTAAGATCAGACAGCGGTGTGTACGAGCAGTACTTC.

This clonotype was detected many times. The rearrangement links TRBV3-1 to TRBJ1-1; no clear D. The CDR3 consists of 11 residues. V lost 4 bases and J 7 bases, leaving 7 bases between the germline ends. Germline V CDR1 and CDR2: LGHDT, YNNKEL (reference sequence). CDR3 bases: TGTGCCAGCAGCCTGGACGGTGAAGCTTTCTTT. Its protein is CASSLDGEAFF.

This clonotype showed up many times. The rearrangement uses TRBV28 and TRBJ1-1; D is unresolved. There are 16 residues in the CDR3. The V end lost 3 bases, the J end lost 0 bases, and 14 bases lay between the germline ends. Germline V gene lookup returns CDR1 MDHEN and CDR2 SYDVKM. In DNA, the CDR3 is TGTGCCAGCAGTTTGCCCCGGACCCCTATGAACACTGAAGCTTTCTTT. Protein product: CASSLPRTPMNTEAFF.

This clonotype has a count of ten or more. The chain links TRBV20-1 to TRBJ1-2; unclear D gene. Looked up from germline, CDR1 is DFQATT and CDR2 is SNEGSKA (reference sequence). Trimming took off 6 bases at V and 5 bases at J, with 10 bases between the two ends. The CDR3 has 11 amino acids. CDR3 protein: CSAPGNYGYTF. CDR3 DNA: TGCAGTGCCCCGGGGAATTATGGCTACACCTTC.

The rearrangement joins TRBV7-3 to TRBJ2-2, with D perhaps being TRBD1 or TRBD2 (5 bases each). CDR1 and CDR2 (germline): SGHTA, FQGTGA. The CDR3 contains 15 residues. Trimming cost V 5 bases and J 1 base, with 11 bases left between them. In DNA, the CDR3 is TGTGCCAGCAGCCTCGGGACGGTGAACACCGGGGAGCTGTTTTTT. The encoded protein is CASSLGTVNTGELFF.

The chain has TRBV6-1 and TRBJ1-1; 8 positions agree with TRBD1. Losses at the gene ends were 5 bases for V and 2 bases for J; bases not matched to a gene: 7. CDR3 length: 15 residues. Germline V CDR1 and CDR2: MNHNS, SASEGT. The CDR3 DNA reads as TGTGCCAGCAGTCGGTGGACAGGGAGTAACACTGAAGCTTTCTTT. Translating gives CASSRWTGSNTEAFF.

This clonotype was picked up many times. The V gene is TRBV7-2, the J gene TRBJ2-1; D not resolved. V was trimmed by 2 bases and J by 6 bases, leaving 5 bases between them. The CDR3 totals 12 residues. CDR1 is SGHTA and CDR2 is FQGNSA in the germline V gene. In nucleotides, the CDR3 is TGTGCCAGCAGCTTATTGAGCAATGAGCAGTTCTTC. Residues: CASSLLSNEQFF.